The clone carrying this T cell receptor beta chain was found many times. Its antigen is undetermined. The sample originates from a study of T cells in Graves' hyperthyroidism and ophthalmopathy. Stability of Graves' hyperthyroidism was defined as absent ophthalmopathy progression within 18 months. Each diagnosis was grounded in clinical symptoms, serum thyroxine and TRAb, thyroid ultrasound, and orbital computed tomography. Whole-study findings and limits: Blood shared most expanded thyroid clonotypes above 0.001.

Researchers took RNA transcripts and amplified the TCR beta CDR3 regions from them. Carried out on the TCR CDR3, a first-round RT-PCR used the HTBI primer set. In TCRdb, the multiplex PCR reads were re-called with MiXCR into one record per CDR3 protein. The sample includes under 650,000 distinct CDR3 sequences, 15% to 20% of them seen just once. The CDR3 runs to 12 residues. Germline CDR1 is MNHNS and CDR2 is SASEGT. Trimming took off 10 bases at V and 3 bases at J, with 12 bases between the two ends. The clonotype was recovered from a woman aged 25-40 years with Graves' hyperthyroidism. Source material: blood. This chain links TRBV6-1 with TRBJ2-5; D may be TRBD1 (6 bases). CDR3 bases: TGTGCCACCGACAGGATTAAAGAGACCCAGTACTTC. Its protein product is CATDRIKETQYF.